The T cell receptor beta chain under discussion was sequenced for a study of long-term antiretroviral therapy in people with HIV (dated 2022 in TCRdb). With respect to the entire study: The earliest samples were collected about a decade before the 2015 WHO recommendation for immediate ART, when ART was typically delayed until CD4 counts fell. A retrospective serial study tested whether ART initiation and durable HIV suppression were associated with changes in peripheral blood TRB repertoire composition and diversity. The cohort contributed fewer than 200 cryopreserved PBMC samples from around 33 adults with confirmed HIV infection, collected serially over a mean of approximately 6 years (range 1-12). Of the 30 to 35 participants with HIV, roughly twelve were female. No cross-contamination during QIAcube processing was shown when test extractions of a monoclonal T-cell line were performed alongside some 33 polyclonal samples.

This clone was counted only a few times. Its binding antigen is unknown. Base-call qualities are not available, and no considerably larger clone is one nucleotide away. What the research found in general, with its limitations: Owing to limited PBMC availability, only the TCR beta chain was sequenced, without alpha chain pairing. Starting ART was linked to a significant rise in TRB diversity, yet even after long-term ART the diversity remained significantly lower than in transplant donor controls. Samples dated from about 2003 to 2018, and the ART regimens used may be less effective than current ones. No data were available on ART adherence, viral resistance or therapy changes, limiting inferences about post-ART repertoire changes. The repertoire was dominated across all time points by expanded TRB clones identified before ART initiation, although this dominance was seen to fluctuate and to decrease in many PLHIV after ART. HIV repertoires had narrower CDR3 length ranges than controls, and the network structure suggested an antigen-experienced repertoire that shifted only slightly toward naive after ART. Because pre-ART samples had limited cell numbers, unsorted PBMC were profiled rather than sorted CD4+ and CD8+ T cells.

The immunoSEQ hsTCRB v3.0 assay was used at survey level resolution to sequence the TRB variable region. TRB sequencing targeted a depth of about 40,000-50,000 T-cell genomes per sample. Pooled TRB libraries were sequenced on an Illumina MiSeq with a v3 150-cycle kit. In the authors' own workflow: Repertoire analysis was performed in R inside a reproducible Nextflow workflow that covered QC, data transformation and analysis. LymphoSeq2, an R package for exploring AIRR-Seq data, was used to implement custom analyses. A few samples yielding fewer than 5000 total TRB sequences were excluded, leaving 150 to 200 analyzed HIV repertoires. Among the approximately 180 retained HIV repertoires, approximately 57 were collected before ART initiation and approximately 130 were collected after ART initiation. Repertoires were downsampled to 5000 TRB nucleotide sequences, with summary statistics averaged over 100 downsampling iterations. TRB sequences were retained for analysis only if CDR3 regions of at least seven amino acids were present. Diversity was assessed using a clonality score derived from Shannon entropy and using the Gini coefficient. In the repertoire networks, any two of the top 5000 CDR3 amino acid sequences were linked whenever the two sequences differed by an edit distance of one. For TRB CDR3 amino acid sequences, GLIPH2 was used to predict antigen specificity groups and MHC restriction. CDR3 amino acid sequences were matched against VDJdb and McPAS-TCR to flag known CMV, EBV, HIV or tissue antigen associations. Pre-ART, post-ART and control groups were compared with Wilcoxon signed-rank tests and Holm-Bonferroni correction. This immuneACCESS table, as held by TCRdb, lists in-frame sequences with V and J called but not all clones. Of the missing ones, under half trace to an unresolved V gene in checked studies; the others have no known cause. For V, J and clone size, that table is used; D and trimming come from the DNA. The sample yields about 9,100 clones; about 77% were counted once. Of the sample, roughly 13% falls within the top ten clones.

To be included, a participant needed at least one PBMC sample from before ART initiation plus at least two post-ART samples. All participants with HIV were treated in the United States of America. Cryopreserved samples of about 0.9-11 million PBMC were thawed and washed before DNA extraction. At the time of the earliest PBMC sample, participants with HIV were aged between roughly 20 and 60 years. Per participant, PBMC samples came from 1-4 timepoints prior to ART initiation and 2-8 timepoints following ART initiation, for a median of 7 samples. For every participant, serial HIV viral load, CD4+ T-cell count, ART history and demographic data were obtained. Genomic DNA was extracted from unsorted PBMC with a Qiagen kit on a QIAcube, with processing performed in batches of 12 samples. V is cut back by 7 bases and J by 4 bases, with 20 bases in the junction unmatched. Per the germline V gene, SQVTM is the CDR1 and ANQGSEA is the CDR2. The CDR3 covers 17 residues, taking in both the cysteine and the phenylalanine. The CDR3 DNA has 51 bases and is translated from base 1.

This clonotype was obtained from a man younger than 45 with HIV. Recombination linked TRBV29-1 to TRBJ2-7, with 9 junctional bases fitting TRBD1. Source: unsorted PBMCs, taken 0.4 years before starting antiretroviral therapy. The CDR3 corresponds to CSASVAGGTGLRYEQYF. The DNA is as follows: TGCAGCGCCTCGGTTGCCGGGGGGACAGGGCTTCGTTACGAGCAGTACTTC.